This TCR beta chain was found in a study of ipilimumab plus nivolumab after autologous stem cell transplantation. Across the whole study: Myeloma patients were high-risk transplant-naive or relapsed within 3 years of first autologous transplant.

Some clones are missing from TCRdb's copy, which holds only in-frame ones; the method was immunoSEQ multiplex PCR. The sample records about 5,000 clones, roughly three quarters being singletons. Checkpoint therapy with ipilimumab 1 mg/kg began 14 to 28 days after transplant. Dosing: nivolumab 3 mg/kg IV, weeks 1, 4, 7, 10, then every two weeks to week 26. Broader study findings: Authors suggest TCR repertoire, Treg phenotype and gut microbiota support further study.

Germline V gives CDR1 MNHEY, CDR2 SVGAGI. The CDR3 has 15 residues. The V and J ends lost 2 bases and 3 bases respectively, with 12 bases between them. In its sample, this clone was seen once. Its antigen is not known. This specimen consisted of PBMCs, obtained in a trial of ipilimumab plus nivolumab as post-transplant consolidation. V and J are TRBV6-5 and TRBJ2-3, with D possibly called TRBD1 or TRBD2 (5 bases each). This clonotype originated in a male donor with multiple myeloma. The CDR3 loop is CASSYEGRLTDTQYF. CDR3 DNA: TGTGCCAGCAGTTACGAGGGACGTTTAACAGATACGCAGTATTTT.